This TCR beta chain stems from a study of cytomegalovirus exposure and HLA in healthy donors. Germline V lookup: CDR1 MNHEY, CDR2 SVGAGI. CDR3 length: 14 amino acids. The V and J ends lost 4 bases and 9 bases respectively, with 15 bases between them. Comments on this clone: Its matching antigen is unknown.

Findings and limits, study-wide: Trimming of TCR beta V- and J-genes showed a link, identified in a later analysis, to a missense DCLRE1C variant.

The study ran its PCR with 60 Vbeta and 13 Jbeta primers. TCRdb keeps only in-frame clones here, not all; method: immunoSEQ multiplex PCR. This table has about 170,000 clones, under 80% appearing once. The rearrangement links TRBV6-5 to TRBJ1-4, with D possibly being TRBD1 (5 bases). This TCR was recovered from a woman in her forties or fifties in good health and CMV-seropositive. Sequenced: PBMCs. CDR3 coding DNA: TGTGCCAGCAGTTTCGGGGGGGAGGTGAAAAAACTGTTTTTT. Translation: CASSFGGEVKKLFF.